In this sample, the clone carrying this TCR beta chain turned up once. The V end was cut by 2 bases, the J end by 0 bases, with 13 bases between. Germline assignment: CDR1 KGHSH and CDR2 LQKENI. The CDR3 has 16 residues. The protocol was immunoSEQ multiplex PCR, while the TCRdb copy is restricted to in-frame clones and leaves out a portion. The table lists about 250,000 clones, roughly 84% of them singletons. These data come from a study of blood T cell repertoires in COVID-19. The sequenced sample was peripheral blood. The chain joins TRBV18 to TRBJ2-5, with D possibly TRBD1 on 5 matching bases. The TCR comes from a man aged 45 to 65 with active or convalescent COVID-19. DNA of the CDR3: TGTGCCAGCTCACCAAGGCCTGGGGCAAACCAAGAGACCCAGTACTTC. Translated: CASSPRPGANQETQYF.